The 21 T cell receptor beta chains listed next were all sequenced from one sample in a study of blood T cell repertoires in COVID-19. Libraries were prepared by immunoSEQ multiplex PCR; TCRdb keeps only in-frame clonotypes and omits some of them. This table has some 100,000 clones, about nine tenths appearing once. The sequencing input was peripheral blood. These receptors originate from a human donor in a cohort sampled during active COVID-19.

The chain recombines TRBV27 with TRBJ2-3; 10 nucleotides agree with TRBD2. CDR1 is MNHEY, CDR2 SMNVEV, per germline (reference sequence). The J segment lost 0 bases and the V segment lost 6 bases, leaving 9 bases of the junction unmatched. The CDR3 extends over 17 amino acids. CDR3 nucleotides: TGTGCCAGCAGCCCCCGCCCACTAGCGGGGAGCACAGATACGCAGTATTTT. Translation: CASSPRPLAGSTDTQYF.

This chain joins TRBV5-5 and TRBJ2-7; TRBD1 is a possible D gene (6 bases). In germline, CDR1 is SGHKS, CDR2 YYEKEE (reference sequence). Trimming shortened V by 4 bases and J by 4 bases, and 15 bases separated the two germline ends. The CDR3 is made up of 14 amino acids. The DNA for the CDR3 is TGTGCCAGCAGCCCGGTAGGGGGATCTTACGAGCAGTACTTC. Translated: CASSPVGGSYEQYF.

This clone was detected only once. The CDR3 DNA reads TGCGCCAGCAGCTTCGGGTCCTACGAGCAGTACTTC. It specifies CASSFGSYEQYF. The chain joins TRBV5-1 to TRBJ2-7; D ambiguous. CDR3 size: 12 residues. V lost 2 bases to trimming and J lost 1 base, with 4 bases between them. Germline V gene data show CDR1 as SGHRS and CDR2 as YFSETQ.

This chain links TRBV29-1 with TRBJ2-7; 10 bases align to TRBD1. Germline loops: CDR1 SQVTM, CDR2 ANQGSEA. With 6 bases clipped from V and 6 bases from J, the junction kept 5 bases outside the gene matches. This CDR3 region has 12 residues. The CDR3 reads CSVGTGVAEQYF. The CDR3 coding sequence is TGCAGCGTCGGGACAGGGGTCGCCGAGCAGTACTTC.

The V call is TRBV5-1, the J call TRBJ1-2; weak D call: TRBD1 (5 bases). With 4 bases removed from V and 6 bases from J, the gap between germline ends came to 16 bases. Germline V CDR1 and CDR2: SGHRS, YFSETQ. The CDR3 has 14 residues. CDR3 sequence: CASSTTGSLDGYTF. DNA of the CDR3: TGCGCCAGCAGCACAACAGGTTCCCTTGATGGCTACACCTTC. The full variable domain, its missing parts supplied by reference TRBV5-1 and TRBJ1-2, is KAGVTQTPRYLIKTRGQQVTLSCSPISGHRSVSWYQQTPGQGLQFLFEYFSETQRNKGNFPGRFSGRQFSNSRSEMNVSTLELGDSALYLCASSTTGSLDGYTFGSGTRLTVV.

CDR3 in amino acids: CASSPGPNEQFF. The DNA of the CDR3 is TGTGCCAGCTCACCAGGGCCAAATGAGCAGTTCTTC. The gene calls are TRBV18 and TRBJ2-1; D remains ambiguous. Germline CDR1 is KGHSH and CDR2 is LQKENI. The germline V and J ends were trimmed by 2 bases and 7 bases, with 6 bases remaining between them. The CDR3 totals 12 residues.

The chain couples TRBV2 to TRBJ1-1; D remains unclear. The germline CDR1 and CDR2 sequences are SNHLY and FYNNEI. CDR3 length: 13 residues. Trimming removed 5 bases from V and 1 base from J, with 8 bases in between. In nucleotides, the CDR3 is TGTGCCAGCAGTACTCGTAGGAACACTGAAGCTTTCTTT. It codes for CASSTRRNTEAFF. The variable domain in full, with the rest retrieved from reference TRBV2 and TRBJ1-1, is EPEVTQTPSHQVTQMGQEVILRCVPISNHLYFYWYRQILGQKVEFLVSFYNNEISEKSEIFDDQFSVERPDGSNFTLKIRSTKLEDSAMYFCASSTRRNTEAFFGQGTRLTVV.

The rearrangement uses TRBV7-2 and TRBJ2-2; 13 nucleotides match TRBD2. V gave up 3 bases and J gave up 2 bases; unmatched junction bases: 6. Germline CDR1 reads SGHTA; CDR2 reads FQGNSA. The CDR3 length is 18 residues. Here the CDR3 reads CASSFGLAGAINTGELFF. The CDR3 coding sequence is TGTGCCAGCAGCTTTGGACTAGCGGGGGCCATCAACACCGGGGAGCTGTTTTTT.

This chain uses TRBV25-1 with TRBJ2-7; 10 nucleotides line up with TRBD1. V trimming: 3 bases; J trimming: 5 bases; junction bases outside the gene matches: 7. Germline V gives CDR1 MGHDK, CDR2 SYGVNS. This CDR3 region has 15 residues. The CDR3 protein is CASSETTGGKDEQYF. CDR3 in DNA: TGTGCCAGCAGTGAGACGACAGGGGGCAAGGACGAGCAGTACTTC.

The chain links TRBV5-6 to TRBJ2-2; 11 bases line up with TRBD2. This CDR3 is 17 amino acids long. The V gene end was trimmed by 0 bases and the J gene end by 5 bases; junction bases not matched to a gene: 6. Germline CDR1 reads SGHDT; CDR2 reads YYEEEE. CDR3 sequence (DNA): TGTGCCAGCAGCTTGGAACTATGGACTAGCGGGACCGGGGAGCTGTTTTTT. Amino acids: CASSLELWTSGTGELFF.

The chain uses TRBV12-3 or TRBV12-4 and TRBJ2-7; D gene ambiguous. This CDR3 comprises 13 residues. V lost 3 bases, J lost 7 bases, and 13 bases lay in between. The CDR3 is CASSFGSSGEQYF. Here the CDR3 DNA reads TGTGCCAGCAGTTTCGGCTCCTCGGGTGAGCAGTACTTC.

The chain links TRBV19 to TRBJ2-7, with a possible D match to TRBD2 (5 bases). Germline CDR1 reads LNHDA; CDR2 reads SQIVND (reference sequence). The CDR3 has 15 amino acids. Between the trimmed V and J ends, which lost 6 bases and 6 bases, there was a span of 21 bases. For the CDR3, the DNA is TGTGCCAGTAGAGCGGAGAATGCAGGACGTGGCGAGCAGTACTTC. Protein: CASRAENAGRGEQYF.

The chain joins TRBV9 to TRBJ1-1, with D unclear. From germline, CDR1 is SGDLS and CDR2 YYNGEE. The length of the CDR3 is 14 residues. V lost 1 base and J 1 base, leaving 8 bases between the germline ends. This CDR3 reads CASSVIRENTEAFF. The CDR3 coding sequence is TGTGCCAGCAGCGTAATCCGAGAGAACACTGAAGCTTTCTTT.

The chain has TRBV7-9 and TRBJ2-7, with TRBD2 as a possible D gene (5 bases). The CDR3 contains 15 residues. Germline V CDR1 and CDR2: SEHNR, FQNEAQ (reference sequence). V was clipped by 5 bases and J by 5 bases, with 19 bases between them. CDR3 in DNA: TGTGCCAGCAGCCTCAATGCGGGCATTTTCAACGAGCAGTACTTC. Translating gives CASSLNAGIFNEQYF. Full variable domain (outside the CDR3, taken from reference TRBV7-9 and TRBJ2-7): DTGVSQNPRHKITKRGQNVTFRCDPISEHNRLYWYRQTLGQGPEFLTYFQNEAQLEKSRLLSDRFSAERPKGSFSTLEIQRTEQGDSAMYLCASSLNAGIFNEQYFGPGTRLTVT.

J is TRBJ1-4 and V is TRBV5-5, with TRBD1 identical over 12 bases. The CDR3 spans 15 residues. V shed 0 bases and J 8 bases; nucleotides not matched to a gene: 2. The germline V gene has CDR1 SGHKS and CDR2 YYEKEE (reference sequence). The CDR3 sequence: CASSLGDRGLEKLFF. CDR3 nucleotides: TGTGCCAGCAGCTTGGGGGACAGGGGGCTAGAAAAACTGTTTTTT.

The V gene is TRBV6-4, the J gene TRBJ1-6, with no clear D. V dropped 2 bases and J dropped 0 bases, with 5 bases sitting between them. This CDR3 has 15 residues. Germline lookup yields CDR1 MRHNA and CDR2 SNTAGT. CDR3: CASSDRSSYNSPLHF. The CDR3 coding sequence is TGTGCCAGCAGTGACAGGAGCTCCTATAATTCACCCCTCCACTTT.

The V gene is TRBV3-1 (or the pseudogene TRBV3-2), the J gene TRBJ2-4, with 10 bases fitting TRBD2. The CDR3 runs to 18 residues. With V trimmed by 4 bases and J by 0 bases, 9 bases remained unmatched. CDR1 LGHDT and CDR2 YNNKEL come from the germline V gene (reference sequence). CDR3 DNA: TGTGCCAGCAGCCCCTCCGGGACTAGCGCTATAGCCAAAAACATTCAGTACTTC. Translating it yields CASSPSGTSAIAKNIQYF.

The sample holds one count of this clone. This sequence joins TRBV5-1 and TRBJ1-2; 10 bases are a match to TRBD1. This CDR3 spans 16 amino acids. With V trimmed by 4 bases and J by 7 bases, 13 bases remained unmatched. The germline V gene encodes CDR1 SGHRS and CDR2 YFSETQ. CDR3 bases: TGCGCCAGCAGCCTGGACTCGACAGGGGGCCGTCTTGGCTACACCTTC. This encodes CASSLDSTGGRLGYTF. The full variable domain, its missing parts supplied by reference TRBV5-1 and TRBJ1-2, is KAGVTQTPRYLIKTRGQQVTLSCSPISGHRSVSWYQQTPGQGLQFLFEYFSETQRNKGNFPGRFSGRQFSNSRSEMNVSTLELGDSALYLCASSLDSTGGRLGYTFGSGTRLTVV.

V gene TRBV5-1 combines with J gene TRBJ1-3; TRBD1 matches at 7 bases. The V gene's germline CDR1 is SGHRS and CDR2 YFSETQ. Trimming cost V 1 base and J 2 bases; bases outside gene matches: 3. CDR3 size: 15 residues. The CDR3: CASSLTQGAGNTIYF. CDR3 in DNA: TGCGCCAGCAGCTTGACCCAGGGGGCTGGAAACACCATATATTTT.

This clone appeared once. The chain is built from TRBV4-1 and TRBJ2-7, with 11 bases that match TRBD2. In germline, CDR1 is MGHRA, CDR2 YSYEKL. This CDR3 spans 17 amino acids. Unmatched junction bases numbered 12, after V lost 1 base and J lost 7 bases. The DNA for the CDR3 is TGCGCCAGCAGCCAAGGTATCCTCAGGGTAGCGGGGGGGGAGCAGTACTTC. Translating gives CASSQGILRVAGGEQYF.

This chain uses TRBV19 with TRBJ2-1; 10 bases fit TRBD1. The V gene's germline CDR1 is LNHDA and CDR2 SQIVND (reference sequence). The CDR3 loop spans 15 amino acids. Germline trimming cut 6 bases from V and 8 bases from J; bases unmatched to any gene: 10. CDR3 in amino acids: CASSLGGQGFDEQFF. The DNA of the CDR3 is TGTGCCAGTAGCCTCGGGGGACAGGGGTTTGATGAGCAGTTCTTC.